This record concerns one T cell receptor (beta chain) sequence. Its matching antigen is unknown. These data originate in a study of spatial heterogeneity in lung cancer. Time point defined: sample taken at primary tumor resection. The sequenced material consisted of unsorted whole RNA from tumor, nontumor lung or frozen PBMC. General study results and limits: Counts that tracked tumor mutation counts were those of expanded intratumoral alpha and beta TCRs.

The library protocol tagged each TCR cDNA with a unique molecular identifier. One entry per CDR3 protein results from TCRdb running MiXCR on the 5' RACE reads. The table has 9,500 to 12,000 distinct CDR3 sequences, around 10% seen once. The sequence was collected from a female donor with early-stage non-small cell lung cancer. Sequenced here: lung tumor tissue, sampled at surgery.

This CDR3 is CSAMWTEAFF. CDR3 bases: TGCAGTGCTATGTGGACTGAAGCTTTCTTT. The chain links TRBV20-1 to TRBJ1-1; D remains ambiguous. With 4 bases removed from V and 5 bases from J, the gap between germline ends came to 5 bases. Germline V gene sequence: CDR1 DFQATT, CDR2 SNEGSKA (reference sequence). The CDR3 extends over 10 amino acids.